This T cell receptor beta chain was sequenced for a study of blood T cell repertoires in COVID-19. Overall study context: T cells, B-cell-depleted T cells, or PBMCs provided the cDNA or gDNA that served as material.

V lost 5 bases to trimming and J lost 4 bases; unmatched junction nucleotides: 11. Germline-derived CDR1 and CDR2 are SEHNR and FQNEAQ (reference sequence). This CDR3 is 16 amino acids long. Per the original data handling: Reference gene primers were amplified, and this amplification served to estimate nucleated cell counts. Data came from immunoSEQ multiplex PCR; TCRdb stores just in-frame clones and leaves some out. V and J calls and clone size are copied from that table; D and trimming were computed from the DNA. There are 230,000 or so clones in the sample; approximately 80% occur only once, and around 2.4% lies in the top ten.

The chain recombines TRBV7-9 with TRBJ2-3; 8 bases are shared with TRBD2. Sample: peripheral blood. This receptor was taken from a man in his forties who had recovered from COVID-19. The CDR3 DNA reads TGTGCCAGCAGCCCCCCGTCGGGGGGGCGGGCAGATACGCAGTATTTT. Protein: CASSPPSGGRADTQYF.